This T cell receptor (beta chain) was documented in a study of cytomegalovirus exposure and HLA in healthy donors. General observations from the study: Analyzed later, most CMV-associated TCR beta chains appeared HLA-restricted. Presence/absence comparisons presumed near-even sequencing depth among donors. The number of N-insertions in an Asian-associated ancestry cluster was reportedly below the roughly 620-donor mean in a later analysis. When the data were analyzed later, several of the most significant clusters appeared to be linked to common viral pathogens.

As regards this clone: What it recognizes is unknown.

V lost 2 bases and J lost 0, with 14 bases in between. The CDR3 extends over 16 amino acids. Germline assignment: CDR1 SGHDN and CDR2 FVKESK. With 60 Vbeta and 13 Jbeta primers, the PCR was carried out. Sequencing used immunoSEQ multiplex PCR; TCRdb keeps in-frame clones, though not all of them. The sample includes roughly 100,000 clones, 69% of them seen just once. The sequenced material came from PBMCs. J is TRBJ2-7 and V is TRBV14, with D perhaps matching TRBD1 (6 bases). This receptor was taken from a young man in good health and CMV-seronegative. CDR3 nucleotide sequence: TGTGCCAGCAGCCAACCTTTGGCAGGGGCCTCCTACGAGCAGTACTTC. Translated, it gives CASSQPLAGASYEQYF.